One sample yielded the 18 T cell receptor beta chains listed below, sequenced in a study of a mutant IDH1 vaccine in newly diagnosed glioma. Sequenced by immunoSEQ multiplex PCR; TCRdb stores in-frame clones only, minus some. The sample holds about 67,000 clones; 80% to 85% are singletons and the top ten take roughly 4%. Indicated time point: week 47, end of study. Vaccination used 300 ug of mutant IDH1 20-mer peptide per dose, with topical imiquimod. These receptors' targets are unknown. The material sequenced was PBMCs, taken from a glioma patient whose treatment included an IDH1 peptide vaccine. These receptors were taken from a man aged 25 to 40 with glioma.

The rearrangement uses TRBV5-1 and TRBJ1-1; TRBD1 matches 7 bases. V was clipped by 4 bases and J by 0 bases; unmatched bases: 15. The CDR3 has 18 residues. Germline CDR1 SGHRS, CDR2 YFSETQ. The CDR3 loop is CASSPRVLQGWMNTEAFF. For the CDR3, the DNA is TGCGCCAGCAGCCCACGAGTCTTACAGGGGTGGATGAACACTGAAGCTTTCTTT.

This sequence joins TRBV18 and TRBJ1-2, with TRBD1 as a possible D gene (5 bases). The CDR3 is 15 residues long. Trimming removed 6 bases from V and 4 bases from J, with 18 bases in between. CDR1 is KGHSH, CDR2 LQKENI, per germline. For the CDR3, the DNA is TGTGCCAGCTCTGAAAACACCGGACACCGCTATGGCTACACCTTC. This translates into CASSENTGHRYGYTF.

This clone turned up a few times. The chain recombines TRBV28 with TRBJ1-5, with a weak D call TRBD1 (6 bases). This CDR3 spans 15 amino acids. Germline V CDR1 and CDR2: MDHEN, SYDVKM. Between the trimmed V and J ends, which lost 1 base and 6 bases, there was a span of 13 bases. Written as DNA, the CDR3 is TGTGCCAGCAGTTTATTGTCGGGGGCAGGTCAGCCCCAGCATTTT. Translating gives CASSLLSGAGQPQHF.

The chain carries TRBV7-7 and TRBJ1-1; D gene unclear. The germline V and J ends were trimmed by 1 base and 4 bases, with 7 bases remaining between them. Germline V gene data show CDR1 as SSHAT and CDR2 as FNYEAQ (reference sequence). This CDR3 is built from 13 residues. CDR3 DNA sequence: TGTGCCAGCAGCTTAGGGGTGGGCACTGAAGCTTTCTTT. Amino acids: CASSLGVGTEAFF.

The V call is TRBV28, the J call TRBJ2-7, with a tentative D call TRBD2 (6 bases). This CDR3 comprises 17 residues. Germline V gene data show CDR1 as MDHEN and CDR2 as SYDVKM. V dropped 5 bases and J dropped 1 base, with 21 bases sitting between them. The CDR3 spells CASSATLGAGHSYEQYF. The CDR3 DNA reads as TGTGCCAGCAGTGCAACGCTAGGGGCGGGGCATTCCTACGAGCAGTACTTC.

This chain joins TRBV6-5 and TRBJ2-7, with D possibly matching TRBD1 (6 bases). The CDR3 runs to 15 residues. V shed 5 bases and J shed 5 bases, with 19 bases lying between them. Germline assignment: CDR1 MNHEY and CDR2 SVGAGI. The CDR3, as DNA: TGTGCCAGCAGTAAACTCCGGGACACCATTCACGAGCAGTACTTC. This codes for CASSKLRDTIHEQYF.

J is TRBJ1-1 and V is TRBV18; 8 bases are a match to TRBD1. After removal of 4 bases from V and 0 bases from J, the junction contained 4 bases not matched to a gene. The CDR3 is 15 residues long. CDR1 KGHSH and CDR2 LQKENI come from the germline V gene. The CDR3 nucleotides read TGTGCCAGCTCACGTCGGACAGGGTTGAACACTGAAGCTTTCTTT. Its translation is CASSRRTGLNTEAFF.

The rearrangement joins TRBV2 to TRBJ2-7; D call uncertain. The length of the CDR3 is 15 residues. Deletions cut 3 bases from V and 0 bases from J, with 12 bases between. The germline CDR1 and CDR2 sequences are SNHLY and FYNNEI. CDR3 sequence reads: CASSERGRSSYEQYF. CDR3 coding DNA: TGTGCCAGCAGTGAGCGTGGCAGGAGCTCCTACGAGCAGTACTTC.

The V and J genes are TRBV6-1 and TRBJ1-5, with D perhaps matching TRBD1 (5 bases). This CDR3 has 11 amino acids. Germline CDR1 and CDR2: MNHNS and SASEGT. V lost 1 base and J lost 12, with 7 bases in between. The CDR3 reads CASSEVGVQHF. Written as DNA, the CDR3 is TGTGCCAGCAGTGAAGTAGGGGTCCAGCATTTT.

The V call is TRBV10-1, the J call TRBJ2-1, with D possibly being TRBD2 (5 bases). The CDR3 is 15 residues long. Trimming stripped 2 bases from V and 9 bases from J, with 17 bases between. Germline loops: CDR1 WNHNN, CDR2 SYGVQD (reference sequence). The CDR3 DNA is TGCGCCAGCAGTGAGACCACTAGATCGTGGGGTGAGCAGTTCTTC. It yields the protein CASSETTRSWGEQFF.

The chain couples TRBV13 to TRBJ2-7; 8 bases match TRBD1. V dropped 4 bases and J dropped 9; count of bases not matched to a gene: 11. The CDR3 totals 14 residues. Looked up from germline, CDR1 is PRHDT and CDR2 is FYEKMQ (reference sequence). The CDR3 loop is CASSSGQALFAQYF. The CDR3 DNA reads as TGTGCCAGCAGCTCGGGACAGGCGCTATTCGCGCAGTACTTC.

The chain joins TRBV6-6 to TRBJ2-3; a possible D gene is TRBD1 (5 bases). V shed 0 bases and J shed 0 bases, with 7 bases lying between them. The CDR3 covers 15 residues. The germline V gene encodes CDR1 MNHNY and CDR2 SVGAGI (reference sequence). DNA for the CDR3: TGTGCCAGCAGTTACTCCCCAGGGAGCACAGATACGCAGTATTTT. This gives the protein CASSYSPGSTDTQYF.

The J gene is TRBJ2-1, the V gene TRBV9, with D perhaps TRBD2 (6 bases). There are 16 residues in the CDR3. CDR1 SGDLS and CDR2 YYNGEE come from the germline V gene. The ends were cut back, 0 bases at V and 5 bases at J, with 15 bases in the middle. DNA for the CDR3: TGTGCCAGCAGCGTAGCTACGACTAGAACGGACAATGAGCAGTTCTTC. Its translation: CASSVATTRTDNEQFF.

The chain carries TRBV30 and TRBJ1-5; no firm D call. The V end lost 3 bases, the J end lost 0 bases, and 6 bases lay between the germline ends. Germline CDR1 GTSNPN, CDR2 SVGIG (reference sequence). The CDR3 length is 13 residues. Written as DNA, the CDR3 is TGTGCCTGGAGCTTGGATAGCAATCAGCCCCAGCATTTT. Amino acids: CAWSLDSNQPQHF.

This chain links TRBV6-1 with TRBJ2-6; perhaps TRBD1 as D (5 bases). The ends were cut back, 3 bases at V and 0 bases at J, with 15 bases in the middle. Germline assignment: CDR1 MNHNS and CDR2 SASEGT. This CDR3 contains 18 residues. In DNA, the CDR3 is TGTGCCAGCAGTGACAGGGATAGACGGATCTCTGGGGCCAACGTCCTGACTTTC. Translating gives CASSDRDRRISGANVLTF.

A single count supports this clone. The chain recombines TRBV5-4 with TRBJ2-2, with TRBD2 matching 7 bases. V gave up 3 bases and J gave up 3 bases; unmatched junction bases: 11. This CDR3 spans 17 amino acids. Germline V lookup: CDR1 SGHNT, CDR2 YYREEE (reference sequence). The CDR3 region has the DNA TGTGCCAGCAGCTCATCCTTATCGCGGGGGTACACCGGGGAGCTGTTTTTT. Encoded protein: CASSSSLSRGYTGELFF.

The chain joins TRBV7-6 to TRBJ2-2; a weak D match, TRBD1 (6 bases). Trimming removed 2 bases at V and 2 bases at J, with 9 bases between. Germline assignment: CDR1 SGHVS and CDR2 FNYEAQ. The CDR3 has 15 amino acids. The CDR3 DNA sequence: TGTGCCAGCAGCTTAAGGACAGTAAACACCGGGGAGCTGTTTTTT. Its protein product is CASSLRTVNTGELFF.

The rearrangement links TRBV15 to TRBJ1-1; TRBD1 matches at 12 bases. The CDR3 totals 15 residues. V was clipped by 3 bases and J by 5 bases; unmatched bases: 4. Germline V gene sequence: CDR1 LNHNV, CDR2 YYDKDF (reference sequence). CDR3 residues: CATSSGTGGRTEAFF. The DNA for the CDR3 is TGTGCCACCAGCAGCGGGACAGGGGGCCGAACTGAAGCTTTCTTT. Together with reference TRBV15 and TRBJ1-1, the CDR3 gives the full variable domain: DAMVIQNPRYQVTQFGKPVTLSCSQTLNHNVMYWYQQKSSQAPKLLFHYYDKDFNNEADTPDNFQSRRPNTSFCFLDIRSPGLGDTAMYLCATSSGTGGRTEAFFGQGTRLTVV.